This T cell receptor beta chain appears in the sequencing data of a study of CD8+CD57+ T cells in acquired aplastic anemia. About the study: The average for DNA from sorted CD4+ and CD8+ cells was 3.2 ug. As sequenced from healthy donors, CD4+ cells averaged roughly 9.9 million reads.

Genomic DNA templated the TCR beta VDJ and CDR3 profiling. TCRdb independently ran MiXCR on the reads; one entry per CDR3 protein. This sample has approximately 160,000 distinct CDR3 sequences; approximately 40% occur once, and the top ten carry about 1.1%. Deletions cut 1 base from V and 2 bases from J, with 10 bases between. This CDR3 region has 15 residues. The V gene's germline CDR1 is SGHTA and CDR2 FQGNSA. Specimen: sorted CD4+, CD8+, or CD8+CD57+ T cells (not recorded which) from PBMCs. This TCR derives from a human donor in good health. V gene TRBV7-2 combines with J gene TRBJ2-3; tentative D call: TRBD1 (6 bases). The CDR3 sequence is CASSLDGQPTDTQYF. As DNA, the CDR3 is TGTGCCAGCAGCTTAGACGGACAGCCCACAGATACGCAGTATTTT.